This T cell receptor (beta chain) emerged from a study of graft-versus-host responses after intestinal transplantation. About the study: All recipients got anti-thymocyte globulin induction, then tacrolimus and steroids for approximately 3 years.

Study-wide points: Early post-transplant HvG declines showed an association with peak circulating GvH clone levels. Patients who carried graft-donor T cell macrochimerism also had high graft-versus-host to host-versus-graft clonal ratios in their allografts.

V shed 5 bases and J 1 base; nucleotides not matched to a gene: 7. The germline gives CDR1 LNHDA, CDR2 SQIVND (reference sequence). The CDR3 loop spans 16 amino acids. The data were produced by immunoSEQ multiplex PCR, yet TCRdb's version contains in-frame clones alone and is incomplete. The table includes more than 95,000 clones, just over 90% detected once. As for this clone: Its matching antigen is unknown.

The receptor's source is a human donor who received an intestinal transplant. V gene TRBV19 combines with J gene TRBJ1-1; 10 bases agree with TRBD1. The source was unstimulated CD4+ T cells sorted from spleen or lymph node cells, collected before intestinal transplant. The CDR3 here is CASSLRQGATNTEAFF. CDR3 sequence (DNA): TGTGCCAGTAGTCTTAGACAGGGGGCCACGAACACTGAAGCTTTCTTT.